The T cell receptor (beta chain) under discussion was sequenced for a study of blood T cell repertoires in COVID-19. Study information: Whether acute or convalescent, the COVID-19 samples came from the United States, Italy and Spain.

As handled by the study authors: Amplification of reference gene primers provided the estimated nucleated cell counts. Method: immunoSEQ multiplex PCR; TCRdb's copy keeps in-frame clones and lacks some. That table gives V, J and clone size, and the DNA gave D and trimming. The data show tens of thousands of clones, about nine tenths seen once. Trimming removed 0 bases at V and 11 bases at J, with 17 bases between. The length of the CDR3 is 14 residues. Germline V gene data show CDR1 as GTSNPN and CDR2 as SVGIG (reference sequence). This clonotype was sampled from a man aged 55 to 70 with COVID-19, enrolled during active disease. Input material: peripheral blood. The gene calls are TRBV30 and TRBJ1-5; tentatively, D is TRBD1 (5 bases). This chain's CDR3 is CAWSVSREVGAQHF. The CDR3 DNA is TGTGCCTGGAGTGTATCCAGGGAGGTGGGGGCCCAGCATTTT.